The clone carrying this T cell receptor beta chain was found once. These data belong to a study of cytomegalovirus exposure and HLA in healthy donors. Both 60 Vbeta primers and 13 Jbeta primers went into the PCR. TCRdb's table, derived via immunoSEQ multiplex PCR, lists solely in-frame clones and lacks some. This table holds approximately 210,000 clones, around 86% found once. V shed 4 bases and J 9 bases; nucleotides not matched to a gene: 6. CDR1 and CDR2 from the germline V gene are SGHAT and FQNNGV. CDR3 length equals 14 residues. The chain combines TRBV11-2 with TRBJ1-6, with TRBD1 identical over 7 bases. This clonotype was obtained from a man between 25 and 39 years old in good health and CMV-seronegative. Source material: PBMCs. CDR3 residues: CASSSTGVASPLHF. The CDR3 DNA reads TGTGCCAGCAGCTCAACAGGGGTGGCTTCACCCCTCCACTTT. The full variable domain, with the rest looked up from reference TRBV11-2 and TRBJ1-6, is EAGVAQSPRYKIIEKRQSVAFWCNPISGHATLYWYQQILGQGPKLLIQFQNNGVVDDSQLPKDRFSAERLKGVDSTLKIQPAKLEDSAVYLCASSSTGVASPLHFGNGTRLTVT.